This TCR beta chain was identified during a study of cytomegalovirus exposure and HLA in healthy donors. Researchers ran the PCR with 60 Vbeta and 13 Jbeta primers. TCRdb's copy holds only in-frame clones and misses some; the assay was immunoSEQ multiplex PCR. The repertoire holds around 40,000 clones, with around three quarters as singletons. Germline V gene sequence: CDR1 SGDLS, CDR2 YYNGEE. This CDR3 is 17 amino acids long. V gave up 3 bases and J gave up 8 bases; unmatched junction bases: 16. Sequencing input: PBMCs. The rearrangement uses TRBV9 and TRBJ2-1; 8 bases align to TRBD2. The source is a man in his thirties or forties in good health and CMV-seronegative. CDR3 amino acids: CASSASGARLAGYEQFF. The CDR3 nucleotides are TGTGCCAGCAGCGCGTCTGGGGCCAGGCTAGCGGGTTATGAGCAGTTCTTC.